The 3 T cell receptor beta chains given below trace back to one sample, sequenced in a study of control samples from healthy donors and cancer patients. Clones were sequenced by immunoSEQ multiplex PCR, and TCRdb holds only the in-frame ones, with some missing. The sample has 390,000 or so clones, around 90% seen once; the top ten hold more than 6%. Sequences were obtained from PBMCs. The source of these receptors is a middle-aged man with head and neck cancer.

Notes on this clone: Other DNA sequences within the sample encode an identical CDR3. The J gene is TRBJ1-3, the V gene TRBV5-1; no clear D. Trimming took off 3 bases at V and 0 bases at J, with 10 bases between the two ends. Germline lookup yields CDR1 SGHRS and CDR2 YFSETQ. CDR3 length: 15 residues. In DNA form, the CDR3 reads TGCGCCAGCAGCTCCCAAGGAGGCTCTGGAAACACCATATATTTT. Residues: CASSSQGGSGNTIYF.

The rearrangement joins TRBV9 to TRBJ2-7, with D perhaps TRBD1 (5 bases). With 4 bases removed from V and 2 bases from J, the gap between germline ends came to 16 bases. The CDR3 totals 15 residues. CDR1 is SGDLS and CDR2 is YYNGEE in the germline V gene. CDR3 nucleotides: TGTGCCAGCAGCCCCGACAGCCTACTACCCTACGAGCAGTACTTC. Its translation is CASSPDSLLPYEQYF.

The rearrangement uses TRBV30 and TRBJ1-1; maybe TRBD1 (6 bases). In germline, CDR1 is GTSNPN, CDR2 SVGIG (reference sequence). The CDR3 totals 14 residues. Trimming removed 5 bases at V and 4 bases at J, with 17 bases between. CDR3 sequence (DNA): TGTGCCTGGCACCAGGGGATTGGTGGCACTGAAGCTTTCTTT. Translated, it gives CAWHQGIGGTEAFF.